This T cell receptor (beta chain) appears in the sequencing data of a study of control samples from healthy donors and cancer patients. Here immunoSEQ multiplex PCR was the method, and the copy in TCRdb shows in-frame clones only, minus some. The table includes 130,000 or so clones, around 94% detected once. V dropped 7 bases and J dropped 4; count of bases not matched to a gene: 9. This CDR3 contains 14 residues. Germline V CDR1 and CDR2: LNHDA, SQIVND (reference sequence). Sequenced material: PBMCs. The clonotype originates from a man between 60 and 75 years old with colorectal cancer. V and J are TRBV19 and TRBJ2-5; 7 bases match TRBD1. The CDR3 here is CASTSRGRGETQYF. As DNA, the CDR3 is TGTGCCAGTACGTCGAGGGGGCGCGGAGAGACCCAGTACTTC.